Presented here are 19 T cell receptor beta chains from one specimen sequenced in a study of graft-versus-host responses after intestinal transplantation. Data came from immunoSEQ multiplex PCR; TCRdb stores just in-frame clones and leaves some out. The data hold about 94,000 clones, with 90% to 95% observed a single time. These TCRs' antigens remain unknown. The starting material was unstimulated CD8+ T cells sorted from spleen or lymph node cells, obtained before intestinal transplant. Receptors originate from a human donor who received an intestinal transplant.

This rearrangement joins TRBV5-6 to TRBJ2-5, with D hard to call. Trimming took 0 bases from V and 2 from J, leaving 8 bases between them. This CDR3 comprises 14 residues. Per germline, CDR1 SGHDT and CDR2 YYEEEE. The CDR3 is CASSLVADQETQYF. The CDR3 DNA sequence: TGTGCCAGCAGCTTGGTAGCAGATCAAGAGACCCAGTACTTC.

The genes are TRBV7-3 and TRBJ2-1, with 10 bases fitting TRBD2. Losses at the gene ends were 2 bases for V and 5 bases for J; bases not matched to a gene: 6. Looked up from germline, CDR1 is SGHTA and CDR2 is FQGTGA. There are 16 residues in the CDR3. CDR3 protein: CASSLSASGSNNEQFF. The CDR3 DNA sequence: TGTGCCAGCAGCTTATCGGCTAGCGGGAGCAACAATGAGCAGTTCTTC.

The gene calls are TRBV27 and TRBJ2-1; 13 nucleotides match TRBD2. The CDR3 sequence is 19 residues long. The germline V gene has CDR1 MNHEY and CDR2 SMNVEV (reference sequence). J lost 6 bases, V lost 5 bases, and 16 bases had no gene match. The CDR3 loop reads CASSLPGLAGSNPFNEQFF. The CDR3 DNA reads as TGTGCCAGCAGTCTGCCGGGACTAGCGGGATCAAATCCGTTCAATGAGCAGTTCTTC.

The chain combines TRBV2 with TRBJ1-5; no clear D. In germline, CDR1 is SNHLY, CDR2 FYNNEI. The V and J ends lost 3 bases and 0 bases respectively, with 12 bases between them. The CDR3 spans 16 residues. The CDR3 DNA follows: TGTGCCAGCAGTGAGTTTCCCCCGTATAGCAATCAGCCCCAGCATTTT. Protein sequence: CASSEFPPYSNQPQHF.

The chain is built from TRBV5-1 and TRBJ2-1, with a weak D call TRBD1 (5 bases). There are 12 residues in the CDR3. CDR1 and CDR2 from the germline V gene are SGHRS and YFSETQ. V was clipped by 0 bases and J by 8 bases, with 6 bases between them. In nucleotides, the CDR3 is TGCGCCAGCAGCTTGGCCAGGGATGAGCAGTTCTTC. Its translation: CASSLARDEQFF.

The chain carries TRBV9 and TRBJ1-5, with no clear D. Germline values: CDR1 SGDLS, CDR2 YYNGEE. The CDR3 has 13 residues. Trimming shortened V by 3 bases and J by 11 bases, and 15 bases separated the two germline ends. CDR3 in amino acids: CASSAGLSGSQHF. In nucleotides, the CDR3 is TGTGCCAGCAGCGCCGGACTCTCCGGGTCCCAGCATTTT.

This chain uses TRBV5-5 with TRBJ1-4; 9 bases map to TRBD1. This CDR3 region has 17 residues. The V segment lost 1 base and the J segment 6 bases; nucleotides outside the gene matches: 10. Germline CDR1 and CDR2: SGHKS and YYEKEE (reference sequence). The CDR3 loop reads CASSLSIAGTGYEKLFF. CDR3 coding DNA: TGTGCCAGCAGCTTGTCAATCGCTGGGACAGGGTATGAAAAACTGTTTTTT.

This sequence joins TRBV2 and TRBJ2-5; D remains unclear. The J call may be in error: the DNA end matches TRBJ2-7 better. The CDR3 runs to 12 residues. Looked up from germline, CDR1 is SNHLY and CDR2 is FYNNEI. This chain's CDR3 is CASRPYSYEQYF. The CDR3 coding sequence is TGTGCCAGCAGACCTTACAGCTACGAGCAGTACTTC.

The chain couples TRBV27 to TRBJ2-5; D call uncertain. Per germline, CDR1 MNHEY and CDR2 SMNVEV (reference sequence). This CDR3 has 13 residues. Trimming cost V 5 bases and J 2 bases, with 9 bases left between them. The CDR3 loop reads CASSPLLQETQYF. Here the CDR3 DNA reads TGTGCCAGCAGTCCACTCCTTCAAGAGACCCAGTACTTC.

The V call is TRBV6-6, the J call TRBJ1-5; D is ambiguous. The CDR3 extends over 15 amino acids. Germline V gene data show CDR1 as MNHNY and CDR2 as SVGAGI (reference sequence). Trimming stripped 5 bases from V and 0 bases from J, with 11 bases between. CDR3 sequence reads: CASSANSYSNQPQHF. The CDR3 region has the DNA TGTGCCAGCAGTGCAAACAGCTATAGCAATCAGCCCCAGCATTTT.

V gene TRBV5-6 combines with J gene TRBJ2-7, with 7 bases identical to TRBD1. CDR1 is SGHDT, CDR2 YYEEEE, per germline. With V trimmed by 4 bases and J by 6 bases, 7 bases remained unmatched. The CDR3 sequence is 13 residues long. CDR3 nucleotides: TGTGCCAGCAGCCCGGGGACAGTGGGCGAGCAGTACTTC. Translation: CASSPGTVGEQYF.

The CDR3 reads CASSVSLAGGETQYF. DNA for the CDR3: TGTGCCAGCAGCGTGAGCCTAGCGGGAGGAGAGACCCAGTACTTC. V gene TRBV6-6 combines with J gene TRBJ2-5; 11 bases line up with TRBD2. The V gene's germline CDR1 is MNHNY and CDR2 SVGAGI (reference sequence). Trimming removed 6 bases from V and 4 bases from J; junction bases left unmatched: 7. This CDR3 region has 15 residues.

V and J are TRBV7-9 and TRBJ2-7; D is perhaps TRBD1 (6 bases). Trimming stripped 8 bases from V and 2 bases from J, with 10 bases between. This CDR3 is built from 12 residues. The V gene's germline CDR1 is SEHNR and CDR2 FQNEAQ (reference sequence). The DNA of the CDR3 is TGTGCCAGCGGCGCAGGGGCCTACGAGCAGTACTTC. This gives the protein CASGAGAYEQYF.

The chain employs TRBV5-8 and TRBJ1-2; 7 positions agree with TRBD1. CDR3 size: 17 residues. With V trimmed by 1 base and J by 1 base, 10 bases remained unmatched. CDR1 and CDR2 (germline): SGHTS, YDEGEE. This chain's CDR3 is CASSLNGQAGGNYGYTF. CDR3 DNA sequence: TGTGCCAGCAGCTTGAACGGACAGGCCGGGGGTAACTATGGCTACACCTTC.

This clone was seen once. The chain joins TRBV27 to TRBJ1-2, with D perhaps TRBD1 (6 bases). Germline values: CDR1 MNHEY, CDR2 SMNVEV (reference sequence). Between the trimmed V and J ends, which lost 9 bases and 2 bases, there was a span of 10 bases. The CDR3 has 12 residues. The CDR3, as DNA: TGTGCCAGTGGGACACCCAACTATGGCTACACCTTC. Protein sequence: CASGTPNYGYTF.

The rearrangement uses TRBV7-9 and TRBJ2-3, with 7 bases lining up with TRBD2. The V segment lost 5 bases and the J segment 4 bases; nucleotides outside the gene matches: 6. Per germline, CDR1 SEHNR and CDR2 FQNEAQ (reference sequence). The CDR3 sequence is 14 residues long. CDR3 amino acids: CASSPGLEPDTQYF. CDR3 sequence (DNA): TGTGCCAGCAGCCCCGGACTAGAGCCAGATACGCAGTATTTT.

This chain joins TRBV27 and TRBJ1-1, with a possible D match to TRBD1 (5 bases). V dropped 0 bases and J dropped 7 bases, with 15 bases sitting between them. The CDR3 loop spans 15 amino acids. From germline, CDR1 is MNHEY and CDR2 SMNVEV (reference sequence). The chain's CDR3 is CASSLSAGPVYEAFF. DNA of the CDR3: TGTGCCAGCAGTTTATCGGCAGGGCCAGTTTATGAAGCTTTCTTT.

Only one count was recorded for this clone. This rearrangement joins TRBV29-1 to TRBJ2-1, with D perhaps TRBD2 (5 bases). The V and J ends lost 2 bases and 5 bases respectively, with 16 bases between them. The CDR3 contains 15 residues. In germline, CDR1 is SQVTM, CDR2 ANQGSEA. CDR3 protein: CSVEYVGRRDNEQFF. CDR3 nucleotides: TGCAGCGTTGAATATGTAGGGAGAAGGGACAATGAGCAGTTCTTC.

This clone was recorded once. This chain uses TRBV27 with TRBJ1-4; TRBD1 matches 10 bases. V lost 3 bases and J lost 8; bases outside the gene matches: 6. Germline loops: CDR1 MNHEY, CDR2 SMNVEV (reference sequence). The CDR3 sequence is 15 residues long. The CDR3 loop reads CASSFNGQGGEKLFF. Written as DNA, the CDR3 is TGTGCCAGCAGTTTTAATGGACAGGGGGGAGAAAAACTGTTTTTT. The variable domain in full, with the rest retrieved from reference TRBV27 and TRBJ1-4, is EAQVTQNPRYLITVTGKKLTVTCSQNMNHEYMSWYRQDPGLGLRQIYYSMNVEVTDKGDVPEGYKVSRKEKRNFPLILESPSPNQTSLYFCASSFNGQGGEKLFFGSGTQLSVL.